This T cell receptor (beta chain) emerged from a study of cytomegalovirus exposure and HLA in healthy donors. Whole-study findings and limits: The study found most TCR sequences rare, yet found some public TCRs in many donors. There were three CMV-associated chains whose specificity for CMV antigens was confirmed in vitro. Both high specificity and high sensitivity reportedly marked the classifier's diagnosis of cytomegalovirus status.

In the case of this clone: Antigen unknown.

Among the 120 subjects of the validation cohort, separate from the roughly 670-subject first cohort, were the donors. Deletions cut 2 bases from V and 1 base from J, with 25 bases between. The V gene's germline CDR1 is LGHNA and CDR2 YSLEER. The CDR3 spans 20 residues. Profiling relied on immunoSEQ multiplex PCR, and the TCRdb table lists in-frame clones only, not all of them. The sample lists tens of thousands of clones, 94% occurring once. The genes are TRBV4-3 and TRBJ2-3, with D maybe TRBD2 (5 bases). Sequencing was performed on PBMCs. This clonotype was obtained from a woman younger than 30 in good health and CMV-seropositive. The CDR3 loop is CASSQTARRFTSQRTDTQYF. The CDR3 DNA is TGCGCCAGCAGCCAAACCGCCCGGAGGTTTACCTCACAGCGCACAGATACGCAGTATTTT.